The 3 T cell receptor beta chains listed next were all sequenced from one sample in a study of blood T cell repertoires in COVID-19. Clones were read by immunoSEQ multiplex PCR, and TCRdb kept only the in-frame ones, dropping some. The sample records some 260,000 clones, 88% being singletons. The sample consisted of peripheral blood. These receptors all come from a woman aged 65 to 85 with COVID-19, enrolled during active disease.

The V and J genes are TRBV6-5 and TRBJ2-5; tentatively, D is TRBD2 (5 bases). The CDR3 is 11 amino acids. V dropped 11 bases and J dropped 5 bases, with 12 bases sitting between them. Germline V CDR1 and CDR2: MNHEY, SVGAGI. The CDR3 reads CAAGRGETQYF. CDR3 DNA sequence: TGTGCCGCGGGCCGAGGGGAGACCCAGTACTTC.

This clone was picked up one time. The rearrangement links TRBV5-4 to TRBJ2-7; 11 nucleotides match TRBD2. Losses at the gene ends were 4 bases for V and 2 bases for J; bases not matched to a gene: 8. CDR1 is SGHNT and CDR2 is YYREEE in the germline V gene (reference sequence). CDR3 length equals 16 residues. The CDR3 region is CASSRPGTSGAYEQYF. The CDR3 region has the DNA TGTGCCAGCAGCAGACCCGGGACTAGCGGTGCCTACGAGCAGTACTTC.

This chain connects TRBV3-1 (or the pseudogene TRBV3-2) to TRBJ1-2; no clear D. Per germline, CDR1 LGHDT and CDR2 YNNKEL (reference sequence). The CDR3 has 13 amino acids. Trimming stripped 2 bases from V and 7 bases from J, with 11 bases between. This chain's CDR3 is CASSQSQDLGYTF. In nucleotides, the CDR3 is TGTGCCAGCAGCCAAAGTCAGGATCTTGGCTACACCTTC.